A single sample is the source of the 22 T cell receptor beta chains below, sequenced in a study of blood T cell repertoires in COVID-19. The assay was immunoSEQ multiplex PCR, and TCRdb's table has in-frame clones only and misses some. In the table there are some 200,000 clones, roughly 83% of which are singletons. The material sequenced was PBMCs or T cells enriched from blood (not recorded which). The receptors shown here come from a woman aged 40 to 49 with acute COVID-19.

This chain joins TRBV4-2 and TRBJ1-2; D is unresolved. The germline V and J ends were trimmed by 1 base and 6 bases, with 12 bases remaining between them. CDR3 length equals 14 residues. Germline assignment: CDR1 LGHNA and CDR2 YNFKEQ. CDR3 DNA sequence: TGTGCCAGCAGCCAAGGTAAAACAGCCCATGGCTACACCTTC. Amino acids: CASSQGKTAHGYTF.

This clone is a singleton in its sample. CDR3 loop: CSVWGQANYNEQFF. CDR3 bases: TGCAGCGTTTGGGGACAGGCTAATTACAATGAGCAGTTCTTC. The chain recombines TRBV29-1 with TRBJ2-1; 8 positions match TRBD1. Per germline, CDR1 SQVTM and CDR2 ANQGSEA. The CDR3 sequence is 14 residues long. J gave up 4 bases and V 5 bases, and 7 bases lay outside the gene matches.

The chain uses TRBV5-5 and TRBJ2-7; possible D gene TRBD1, 6 bases. V was clipped by 3 bases and J by 2 bases, with 15 bases between them. There are 15 residues in the CDR3. CDR1 SGHKS and CDR2 YYEKEE come from the germline V gene (reference sequence). In DNA form, the CDR3 reads TGTGCCAGCAGCTCTTTCCCGGGACAAACCTACGAGCAGTACTTC. Translation: CASSSFPGQTYEQYF.

The J gene is TRBJ1-1, the V gene TRBV27; D is ambiguous. This CDR3 spans 13 amino acids. The germline V gene encodes CDR1 MNHEY and CDR2 SMNVEV (reference sequence). The V end lost 5 bases, the J end lost 1 base, and 8 bases lay between the germline ends. The CDR3 loop is CASSMGGNTEAFF. In DNA, the CDR3 is TGTGCCAGCAGTATGGGAGGGAACACTGAAGCTTTCTTT.

CDR3 nucleotide sequence: TGTGCCAGCAGTTCGGGCCCGGGGGAGGAAAAACTGTTTTTT. Translation gives CASSSGPGEEKLFF. The chain uses TRBV28 and TRBJ1-4; a weak D match, TRBD1 (5 bases). Trimming removed 4 bases at V and 8 bases at J, with 14 bases between. The CDR3 length is 14 residues. Germline CDR1 and CDR2: MDHEN and SYDVKM. The full variable domain, its missing parts supplied by reference TRBV28 and TRBJ1-4, is DVKVTQSSRYLVKRTGEKVFLECVQDMDHENMFWYRQDPGLGLRLIYFSYDVKMKEKGDIPEGYSVSREKKERFSLILESASTNQTSMYLCASSSGPGEEKLFFGSGTQLSVL.

This clone was observed a single time. The rearrangement uses TRBV4-3 and TRBJ2-1, with TRBD2 as a possible D gene (6 bases). Trimming took 4 bases from V and 10 from J, leaving 23 bases between them. The germline V gene has CDR1 LGHNA and CDR2 YSLEER. This CDR3 comprises 16 residues. In DNA, the CDR3 is TGCGCCAGCAGCCCCCTAGAAGACTCTAGAGGAGGGGAGCAGTTCTTC. Amino acid sequence: CASSPLEDSRGGEQFF.

This clone has just one count. V gene TRBV27 combines with J gene TRBJ2-3, with no clear D. Germline lookup yields CDR1 MNHEY and CDR2 SMNVEV (reference sequence). The CDR3 runs to 15 residues. V dropped 5 bases and J dropped 2 bases, with 14 bases sitting between them. This CDR3 reads CASSDNSLSTDTQYF. CDR3 DNA: TGTGCCAGCAGTGATAATAGCCTATCCACAGATACGCAGTATTTT.

This clone appeared a few times. Written as DNA, the CDR3 is TGTGCCAGCAGACGCGGGGGGACCAAAAACATTCAGTACTTC. This encodes CASRRGGTKNIQYF. The genes are TRBV5-4 and TRBJ2-4, with 8 bases matching TRBD2. Germline CDR1 is SGHNT and CDR2 is YYREEE (reference sequence). J lost 2 bases, V lost 5 bases, and 3 bases had no gene match. This CDR3 has 14 amino acids.

The chain combines TRBV7-2 with TRBJ2-2; D is unclear. The ends were cut back, 4 bases at V and 1 base at J, with 4 bases in the middle. The CDR3 covers 13 residues. Germline loops: CDR1 SGHTA, CDR2 FQGNSA. DNA for the CDR3: TGTGCCAGCAGCTCGGGGAACACCGGGGAGCTGTTTTTT. It translates to CASSSGNTGELFF.

This chain links TRBV27 with TRBJ2-1, with D possibly matching TRBD2 (6 bases). The CDR3 sequence is 18 residues long. The germline CDR1 and CDR2 sequences are MNHEY and SMNVEV (reference sequence). V was pared by 2 bases and J by 4 bases, with 21 bases between. The CDR3 nucleotides are TGTGCCAGCAGTTTACTCCCCTTGGGACTCCATCTATACAATGAGCAGTTCTTC. Amino acid sequence: CASSLLPLGLHLYNEQFF.

The rearrangement joins TRBV24-1 to TRBJ2-1; TRBD2 aligns across 7 bases. Germline trimming cut 7 bases from V and 8 bases from J; bases unmatched to any gene: 13. The CDR3 totals 15 residues. Germline loops: CDR1 KGHDR, CDR2 SFDVKD. The CDR3 here is CATRGERGIRDEQFF. The CDR3 region has the DNA TGTGCCACCAGGGGAGAGCGGGGCATTCGCGATGAGCAGTTCTTC.

V usage is TRBV6-5 and J usage is TRBJ2-1, with 9 positions matching TRBD1. There are 15 residues in the CDR3. Unmatched junction bases numbered 6, after V lost 5 bases and J lost 4 bases. CDR1 is MNHEY and CDR2 is SVGAGI in the germline V gene. CDR3 protein: CASSKGQGMYNEQFF. The CDR3 DNA reads TGTGCCAGCAGTAAGGGACAGGGTATGTACAATGAGCAGTTCTTC.

The J gene is TRBJ1-1, the V gene TRBV4-1; D perhaps matches TRBD1 (5 bases). Germline V lookup: CDR1 MGHRA, CDR2 YSYEKL. Trimming pared 0 bases from V and 4 bases from J, leaving 12 bases between. The CDR3 length is 15 residues. The CDR3 reads CASSQDSPGGTEAFF. Written as DNA, the CDR3 is TGCGCCAGCAGCCAAGATTCCCCCGGGGGCACTGAAGCTTTCTTT.

The table lists this clone with a few counts. V gene TRBV19 combines with J gene TRBJ1-6, with D maybe TRBD1 (6 bases). V was shortened by 5 bases and J by 9 bases, with 11 bases between the two germline ends. CDR3 size: 13 residues. Germline V gives CDR1 LNHDA, CDR2 SQIVND (reference sequence). The CDR3 is CASSSLQGSPLHF. Here the CDR3 DNA reads TGTGCCAGTAGTTCCCTACAGGGTTCACCCCTCCACTTT.

This clone occurred once. The chain joins TRBV19 to TRBJ2-4, with a possible D match to TRBD2 (6 bases). Germline CDR1 is LNHDA and CDR2 is SQIVND (reference sequence). The CDR3 is 17 residues long. Trimming removed 2 bases from V and 0 bases from J, with 14 bases in between. CDR3 protein: CASSIWAGWEAKNIQYF. CDR3 DNA sequence: TGTGCCAGTAGTATATGGGCGGGATGGGAAGCCAAAAACATTCAGTACTTC.

This clone has only a few counts. The chain is built from TRBV29-1 and TRBJ1-2, with 7 bases that match TRBD1. The CDR3 spans 13 residues. Trimming cost V 2 bases and J 6 bases; bases outside gene matches: 6. Germline V gives CDR1 SQVTM, CDR2 ANQGSEA. The CDR3 nucleotides are TGCAGCGTTGAACAGGGGGGAATGGATGGCTACACCTTC. This codes for CSVEQGGMDGYTF.

The chain employs TRBV19 and TRBJ1-1, with 9 bases that match TRBD1. The CDR3 has 17 residues. Germline values: CDR1 LNHDA, CDR2 SQIVND (reference sequence). The junction had 10 bases not matched to a gene; V was cut back by 5 bases and J by 0 bases. This chain's CDR3 is CASSPQGAGPMNTEAFF. The CDR3 DNA sequence: TGTGCCAGTAGTCCACAGGGGGCCGGGCCCATGAACACTGAAGCTTTCTTT.

V usage is TRBV3-1 (or the pseudogene TRBV3-2) and J usage is TRBJ2-5; D may be TRBD2 (5 bases). Germline CDR1 and CDR2: LGHDT and YNNKEL (reference sequence). CDR3 length equals 12 residues. The V end was cut by 1 base, the J end by 8 bases, with 8 bases between. DNA for the CDR3: TGTGCCAGCAGCCAAGGAGGAGGAACCCAGTACTTC. Translation: CASSQGGGTQYF.

The chain is built from TRBV10-3 and TRBJ2-3; 10 nucleotides match TRBD2. Germline CDR1 reads ENHRY; CDR2 reads SYGVKD. Trimming cost V 3 bases and J 1 base; bases outside gene matches: 1. This CDR3 spans 15 amino acids. CDR3 DNA sequence: TGTGCCATCAGTGAAGGACTAGCGGGCACAGATACGCAGTATTTT. As protein: CAISEGLAGTDTQYF.

The rearrangement links TRBV9 to TRBJ2-3; tentatively, D is TRBD1 (5 bases). V shed 4 bases and J shed 5 bases, with 8 bases lying between them. Germline V gene data show CDR1 as SGDLS and CDR2 as YYNGEE. The length of the CDR3 is 12 residues. The CDR3 DNA is TGTGCCAGCAGCTCACAGGTAGATACGCAGTATTTT. Translation: CASSSQVDTQYF.

This chain links TRBV21-1 with TRBJ1-1; the D segment call TRBD1 is taken from the table without a DNA check. TRBV21-1 is a known pseudogene. The CDR3 consists of 18 residues. The DNA of the CDR3 is TGTGCCAGCAGCAAAGGTTCTGGGACAGCGTTATCAAACACTGAAGCTTTCTTT. Amino acids: CASSKGSGTALSNTEAFF.

The chain links TRBV7-9 to TRBJ1-1, with D tentatively TRBD1 (5 bases). CDR1 is SEHNR, CDR2 FQNEAQ, per germline (reference sequence). Deletions cut 5 bases from V and 6 bases from J, with 19 bases between. The CDR3 covers 15 residues. CDR3 nucleotide sequence: TGTGCCAGCAGCGCCGCCAACAGGCCGGTCTCTGAAGCTTTCTTT. Its translation is CASSAANRPVSEAFF.